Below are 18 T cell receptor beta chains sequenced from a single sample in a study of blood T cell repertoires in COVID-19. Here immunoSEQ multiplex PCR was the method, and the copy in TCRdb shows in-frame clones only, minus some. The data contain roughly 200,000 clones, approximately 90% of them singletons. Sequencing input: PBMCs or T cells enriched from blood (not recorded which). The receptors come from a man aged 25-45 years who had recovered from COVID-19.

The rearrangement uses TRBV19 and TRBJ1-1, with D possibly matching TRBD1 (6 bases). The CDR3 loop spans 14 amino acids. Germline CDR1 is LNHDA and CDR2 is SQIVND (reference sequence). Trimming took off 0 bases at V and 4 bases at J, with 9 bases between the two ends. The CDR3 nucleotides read TGTGCCAGTAGTATAGAATCCAGGGGCACTGAAGCTTTCTTT. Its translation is CASSIESRGTEAFF.

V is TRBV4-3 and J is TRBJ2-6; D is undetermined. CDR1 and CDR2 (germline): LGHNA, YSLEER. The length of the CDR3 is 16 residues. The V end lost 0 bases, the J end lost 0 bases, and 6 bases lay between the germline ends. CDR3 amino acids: CASSQDTSSGANVLTF. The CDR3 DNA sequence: TGCGCCAGCAGCCAAGACACGAGCTCTGGGGCCAACGTCCTGACTTTC.

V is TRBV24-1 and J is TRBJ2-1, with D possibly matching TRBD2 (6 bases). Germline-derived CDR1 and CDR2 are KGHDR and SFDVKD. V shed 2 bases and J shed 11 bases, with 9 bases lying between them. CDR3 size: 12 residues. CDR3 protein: CATSDWGEKQFF. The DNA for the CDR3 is TGTGCCACCAGTGATTGGGGGGAGAAGCAGTTCTTC.

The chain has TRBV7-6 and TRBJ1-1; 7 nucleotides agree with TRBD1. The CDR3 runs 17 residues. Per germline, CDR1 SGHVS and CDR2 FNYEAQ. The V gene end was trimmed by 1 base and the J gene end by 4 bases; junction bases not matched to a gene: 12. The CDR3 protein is CASSLVRATGSFTEAFF. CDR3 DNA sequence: TGTGCCAGCAGCTTAGTTCGGGCGACAGGGTCCTTCACTGAAGCTTTCTTT.

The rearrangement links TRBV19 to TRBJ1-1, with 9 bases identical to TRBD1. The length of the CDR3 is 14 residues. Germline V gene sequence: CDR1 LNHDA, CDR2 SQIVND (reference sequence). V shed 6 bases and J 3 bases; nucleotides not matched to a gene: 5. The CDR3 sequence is CASSHDRGDTEAFF. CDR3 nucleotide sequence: TGTGCCAGTAGCCATGACAGGGGGGACACTGAAGCTTTCTTT.

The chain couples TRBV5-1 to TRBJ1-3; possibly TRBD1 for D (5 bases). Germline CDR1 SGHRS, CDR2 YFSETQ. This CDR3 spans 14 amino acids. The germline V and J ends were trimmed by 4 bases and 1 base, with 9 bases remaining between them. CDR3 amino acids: CASSGASSGNTIYF. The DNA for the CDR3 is TGCGCCAGCAGCGGGGCTTCATCTGGAAACACCATATATTTT.

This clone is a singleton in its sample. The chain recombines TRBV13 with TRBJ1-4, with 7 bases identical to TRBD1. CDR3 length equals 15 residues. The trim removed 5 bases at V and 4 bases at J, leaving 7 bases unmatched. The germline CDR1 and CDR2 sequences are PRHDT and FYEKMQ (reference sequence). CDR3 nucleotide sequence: TGTGCCAGCAGCACCTTGACAGGGAGTAATGAAAAACTGTTTTTT. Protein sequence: CASSTLTGSNEKLFF.

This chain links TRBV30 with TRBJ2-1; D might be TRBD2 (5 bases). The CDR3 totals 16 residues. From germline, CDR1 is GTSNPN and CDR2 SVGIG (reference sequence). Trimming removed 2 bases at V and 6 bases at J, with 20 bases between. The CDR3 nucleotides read TGTGCCTGGAGTTATCTGGATAGGAGAGGGTCCAATGAGCAGTTCTTC. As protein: CAWSYLDRRGSNEQFF.

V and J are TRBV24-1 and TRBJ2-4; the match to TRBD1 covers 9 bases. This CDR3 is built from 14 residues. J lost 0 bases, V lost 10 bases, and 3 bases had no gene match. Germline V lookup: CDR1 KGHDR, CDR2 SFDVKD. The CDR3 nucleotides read TGTGCCACGAGGGACAGGGTAGCCAAAAACATTCAGTACTTC. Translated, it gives CATRDRVAKNIQYF.

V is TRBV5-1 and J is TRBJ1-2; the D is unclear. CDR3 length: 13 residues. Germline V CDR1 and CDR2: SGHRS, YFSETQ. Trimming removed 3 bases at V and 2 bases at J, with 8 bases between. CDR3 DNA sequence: TGCGCCAGCAGCTGGAACAGAAACTATGGCTACACCTTC. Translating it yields CASSWNRNYGYTF.

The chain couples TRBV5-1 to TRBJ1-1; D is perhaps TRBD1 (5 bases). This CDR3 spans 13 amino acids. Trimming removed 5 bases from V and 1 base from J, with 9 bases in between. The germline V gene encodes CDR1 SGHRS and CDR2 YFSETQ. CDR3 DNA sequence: TGCGCCAGCAGACCCCAGGGGAACACTGAAGCTTTCTTT. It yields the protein CASRPQGNTEAFF.

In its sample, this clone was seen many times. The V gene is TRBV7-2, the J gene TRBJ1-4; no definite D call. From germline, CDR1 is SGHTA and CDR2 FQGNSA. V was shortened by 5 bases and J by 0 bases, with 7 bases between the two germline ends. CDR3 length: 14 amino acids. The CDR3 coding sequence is TGTGCCAGCAGCAATCTAGCAACTAATGAAAAACTGTTTTTT. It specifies CASSNLATNEKLFF.

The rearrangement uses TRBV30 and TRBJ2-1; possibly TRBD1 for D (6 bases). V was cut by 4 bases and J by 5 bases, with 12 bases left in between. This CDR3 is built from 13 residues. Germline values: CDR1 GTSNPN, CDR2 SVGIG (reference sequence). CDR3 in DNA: TGTGCCTGGAAACAGGGAAAAAACAATGAGCAGTTCTTC. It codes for CAWKQGKNNEQFF.

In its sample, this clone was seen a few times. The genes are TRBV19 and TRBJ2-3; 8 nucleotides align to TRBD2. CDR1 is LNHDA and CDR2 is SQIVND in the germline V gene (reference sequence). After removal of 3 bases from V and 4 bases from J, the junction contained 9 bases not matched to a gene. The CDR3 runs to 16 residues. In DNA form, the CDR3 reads TGTGCCAGTAGTATGGTGGGCGGCGGGGGGTCAGATACGCAGTATTTT. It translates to CASSMVGGGGSDTQYF.

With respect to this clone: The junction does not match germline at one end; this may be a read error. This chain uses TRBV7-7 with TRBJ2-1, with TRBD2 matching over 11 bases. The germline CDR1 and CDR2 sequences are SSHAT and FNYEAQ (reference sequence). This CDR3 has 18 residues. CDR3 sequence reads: CASSLYGHTSGRLGEQFF. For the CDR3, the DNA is TGTGCTAGCAGCTTATACGGCCACACTAGCGGGAGATTGGGTGAGCAGTTCTTC.

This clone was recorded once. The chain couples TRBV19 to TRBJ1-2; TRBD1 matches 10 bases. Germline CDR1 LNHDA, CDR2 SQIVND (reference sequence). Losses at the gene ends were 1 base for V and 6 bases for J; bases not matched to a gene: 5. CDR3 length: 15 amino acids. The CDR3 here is CASSIGTGGLDGYTF. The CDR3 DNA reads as TGTGCCAGTAGTATAGGGACAGGGGGACTGGATGGCTACACCTTC.

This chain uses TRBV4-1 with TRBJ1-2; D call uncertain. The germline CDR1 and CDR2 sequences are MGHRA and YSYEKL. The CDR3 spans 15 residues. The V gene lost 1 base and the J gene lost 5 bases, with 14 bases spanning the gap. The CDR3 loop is CASSQAGASVYGYTF. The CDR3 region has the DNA TGCGCCAGCAGCCAAGCTGGAGCTTCGGTGTATGGCTACACCTTC.

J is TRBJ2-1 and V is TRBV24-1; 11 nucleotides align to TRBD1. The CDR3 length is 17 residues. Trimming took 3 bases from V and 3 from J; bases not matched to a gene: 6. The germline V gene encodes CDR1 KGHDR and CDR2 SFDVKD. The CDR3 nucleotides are TGTGCCACCAGTGATCCGACCGGGACAGGGGGCTACAATGAGCAGTTCTTC. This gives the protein CATSDPTGTGGYNEQFF.